This T cell receptor (beta chain) was sequenced during a study of T cell responses to AZD1222 COVID-19 vaccine. The study's findings and limits: The donors showed a predominance of white British ancestry and of females, with possible underestimation of clonal diversity. Once two AZD1222 doses were given, Spike-specific TCR breadth and depth went up.

Regarding this clone: Its antigen is still unknown.

Assay used: immunoSEQ multiplex PCR; TCRdb lists only in-frame clones, some missing. The data hold about 200,000 clones, with almost 90% observed a single time. The CDR3 extends over 14 amino acids. V was pared by 7 bases and J by 7 bases, with 14 bases between. CDR1 and CDR2 (germline): MDHEN, SYDVKM. The specimen comprised peripheral blood, sampled on day 0 of AZD1222 vaccination. The chain joins TRBV28 to TRBJ1-6; D may be TRBD1 (5 bases). This sequence was found in an adult in good health. The DNA of the CDR3 is TGTGCCAGCACGGGACTGCTTGCAAATTCACCCCTCCACTTT. Translated: CASTGLLANSPLHF.